This T cell receptor beta chain came from a study of lymphopenia after photon versus proton radiotherapy. Study outcomes and limitations: Proton therapy kept repertoires fairly stable, unlike photons, which gained effector/memory cells.

The germline V and J ends were trimmed by 6 bases and 3 bases, with 11 bases remaining between them. This CDR3 region has 13 residues. CDR1 is MNHNS, CDR2 SASEGT, per germline. Method: immunoSEQ multiplex PCR; TCRdb's copy keeps in-frame clones and lacks some. This table holds about 16,000 clones, approximately 84% found once. About this clone: Antigen specificity is unknown.

Sequenced material: peripheral blood, taken from a patient treated with proton-based radiotherapy. V usage is TRBV6-1 and J usage is TRBJ2-5; D ambiguous. This receptor was taken from a man aged 70 or older with pancreatic cancer. CDR3 in amino acids: CASRLTLEETQYF. CDR3 in DNA: TGTGCCAGCAGACTTACGTTAGAAGAGACCCAGTACTTC.